This T cell receptor (beta chain) appears in the sequencing data of a study of beta chain features in type 1 diabetes. Study details: Healthy donors and patients showed comparable age, gender and cell yields. Study-level results: Patients showed naive, central memory and Treg TCRB repertoires that appeared more similar than those of healthy donors. TCRB CDR3s from Type 1 diabetes patients were moderately but significantly shorter in all four CD4+ subsets.

Over 95% purity was reached by all sorted populations. The CDR3 contains 14 residues. The germline V gene encodes CDR1 PRHDT and CDR2 FYEKMQ (reference sequence). V gave up 2 bases and J gave up 5 bases, with 12 bases separating them. Every bit of the isolated RNA underwent reverse transcription, so sequencing read expressed TCRB transcripts. Naive, central memory and regulatory T cell samples averaged around 3.5 million immunoSEQ reads each. Only in-frame clones appear in the TCRdb table, and some are missing; sequencing was by immunoSEQ multiplex PCR. Among hundreds of thousands of clones listed, more than 13% were seen once. This clone was recorded a few times. What it recognizes is unknown.

V is TRBV13 and J is TRBJ1-1; D might be TRBD1 (5 bases). The sequenced material came from naive CD4+ T cells from blood. The receptor comes from a man aged 18-30 years with type 1 diabetes. The CDR3 nucleotides are TGTGCCAGCAGCTTAATACGGGGGAAGACTGAAGCTTTCTTT. This gives the protein CASSLIRGKTEAFF.